A selection of T cell receptor beta chains follows, all from one sample in a study of technical replicates of blood from a handful of donors. Libraries were prepared by immunoSEQ multiplex PCR; TCRdb keeps only in-frame clonotypes and omits some of them. The top ten clones hold about 0.23% of a sample with 70,000 to 90,000 clones, about 92% of them seen once. Sequencing was done on a sample of T cells isolated from PBMCs. These receptors were obtained from a human donor in good health. CDR3s include the opening cysteine and the closing phenylalanine or tryptophan. D genes are given only for firm matches. Rows may omit the clone size; those that give it use once, few, many or a size class.

TRBD2,.,TRBJ2-5,TRBV29-1,CSVVSAGGVETQYF,TGCAGCGTTGTATCAGCGGGGGGTGTCGAGACCCAGTACTTC
.,.,TRBJ2-7,TRBV4-2,CASSQEEGLTYEQYF,TGTGCCAGCAGCCAAGAAGAGGGACTGACCTACGAGCAGTACTTC
.,.,TRBJ1-5,TRBV6-1,CASLGQGNQPQHF,TGTGCCAGCCTTGGTCAGGGCAATCAGCCCCAGCATTTT
TRBD2,.,TRBJ2-7,TRBV7-9,CASSPQTSGVYEQYF,TGTGCCAGCAGCCCTCAGACTAGCGGAGTCTACGAGCAGTACTTC
TRBD2,once,TRBJ2-7,TRBV6-4,CASRAVAGQPYEQYF,TGTGCCAGCAGGGCCGTAGCGGGGCAACCCTACGAGCAGTACTTC
.,once,TRBJ1-2,TRBV30,CAWSGGRYYGYTF,TGTGCCTGGAGTGGGGGCAGGTACTATGGCTACACCTTC
.,.,TRBJ1-1,TRBV5-1,CASSLARGANTEAFF,TGCGCCAGCAGCTTGGCGCGGGGGGCGAACACTGAAGCTTTCTTT
.,few,TRBJ1-1,TRBV7-9,CASSFKERNTEAFF,TGTGCCAGCAGCTTCAAGGAGAGGAACACTGAAGCTTTCTTT
.,.,TRBJ1-2,TRBV7-9,CASSLIAGANYGYTF,TGTGCCAGCAGCTTAATCGCAGGGGCGAACTATGGCTACACCTTC
.,.,TRBJ2-7,TRBV27,CASSQGGGYEQYF,TGTGCCAGCAGCCAGGGAGGGGGCTACGAGCAGTACTTC
.,.,TRBJ2-7,TRBV4-1,CASSQVSVGVSYEQYF,TGCGCCAGCAGCCAAGTCTCAGTTGGTGTCTCCTACGAGCAGTACTTC
TRBD2,.,TRBJ2-7,TRBV4-1,CASSPSAGGDYEQYF,TGCGCCAGCAGCCCCTCAGCGGGGGGGGACTACGAGCAGTACTTC
.,.,TRBJ2-1,TRBV4-1,CASTFAGPISTYNEQFF,TGCGCCAGCACCTTTGCGGGTCCTATTAGTACCTACAATGAGCAGTTCTTC
TRBD2,.,TRBJ2-7,TRBV11-2,CASSLGASGSDEQYF,TGTGCCAGCAGCTTAGGCGCTAGCGGGAGTGACGAGCAGTACTTC
.,.,TRBJ1-5,TRBV21-1,CASNTSENYNGDRGEERSNQPQHF,TGTGCCAGCAATACCTCCGAGAATTATAACGGGGACAGGGGGGAGGAAAGGAGCAATCAGCCCCAGCATTTT
TRBD1,.,TRBJ1-5,TRBV11-2,CASSLRGTGNQPQHF,TGTGCCAGCAGCTTAAGAGGGACAGGGAATCAGCCCCAGCATTTT
.,.,TRBJ1-3,TRBV9,CASSGEMSSGNTIYF,TGTGCCAGCAGCGGAGAGATGAGCTCTGGAAACACCATATATTTT
TRBD2,few,TRBJ2-1,TRBV27,CASSPSGGAVNEQFF,TGTGCCAGCAGTCCTAGCGGGGGGGCAGTTAATGAGCAGTTCTTC
TRBD1,.,TRBJ2-7,TRBV6-1,CASRGTGTYEQYF,TGTGCCAGCCGGGGGACAGGGACCTACGAGCAGTACTTC
.,.,TRBJ2-7,TRBV6-1,CASSVEDRTYEQYF,TGTGCCAGCAGTGTGGAAGACAGAACCTACGAGCAGTACTTC
.,.,TRBJ2-3,TRBV6-5,CASSRGPRTEDTQYF,TGTGCCAGCAGCCGGGGACCGAGGACAGAAGATACGCAGTATTTT
.,once,TRBJ2-3,TRBV7-7,CASSLVVGGTDTQYF,TGTGCTAGCAGCTTAGTTGTGGGAGGCACAGATACGCAGTATTTT
.,.,TRBJ2-5,TRBV30,CAWTSGQLQETQYF,TGTGCCTGGACATCCGGACAGCTCCAAGAGACCCAGTACTTC
.,.,TRBJ2-5,TRBV10-2,CASRTGGPQETQYF,TGCGCCAGCAGGACCGGAGGGCCCCAAGAGACCCAGTACTTC
.,.,TRBJ2-4,TRBV9,CASSVGTQPLAKNIQYF,TGTGCCAGCAGCGTAGGGACACAACCTCTAGCCAAAAACATTCAGTACTTC
.,once,TRBJ1-1,TRBV5-1,CASSPGPGDTEAFF,TGCGCCAGCAGCCCAGGCCCGGGGGACACTGAAGCTTTCTTT
TRBD1,.,TRBJ1-1,TRBV5-1,CASSPRQGMNTEAFF,TGCGCCAGCAGCCCCCGACAGGGGATGAACACTGAAGCTTTCTTT
TRBD2,.,TRBJ2-7,TRBV9,CASSLSGGTYEQYF,TGTGCCAGCAGCCTTAGCGGGGGAACCTACGAGCAGTACTTC
.,.,TRBJ2-3,TRBV7-9,CASSPVSTDTQYF,TGTGCCAGCAGCCCCGTTAGCACAGATACGCAGTATTTT
TRBD1,.,TRBJ1-1,TRBV9,CASGQGANTEAFF,TGTGCCAGCGGTCAGGGGGCAAACACTGAAGCTTTCTTT
.,.,TRBJ2-6,TRBV19,CASSILSGANVLTF,TGTGCCAGTAGTATCCTCTCTGGGGCCAACGTCCTGACTTTC
.,few,TRBJ1-4,TRBV28,CASGWNYKLFF,TGTGCCAGCGGGTGGAACTACAAACTGTTTTTT
.,.,TRBJ1-1,TRBV7-2,CASSLRLAVTPEAFF,TGTGCCAGCAGCTTAAGGTTGGCGGTTACGCCTGAAGCTTTCTTT
.,.,TRBJ2-2,TRBV30,CAWTGIRVGELFF,TGTGCCTGGACGGGGATCCGGGTCGGGGAGCTGTTTTTT
.,.,TRBJ1-3,TRBV10-3,CAISDSQGAYSGNTIYF,TGTGCCATCAGTGACTCACAGGGAGCTTACTCTGGAAACACCATATATTTT
.,.,TRBJ1-5,TRBV19,CASRPRGTYQPQHF,TGTGCCAGTAGGCCCCGGGGGACTTATCAGCCCCAGCATTTT
TRBD1,.,TRBJ1-4,TRBV6-6,CASRDRGGAAEKLFF,TGTGCCAGCCGGGACAGGGGTGGAGCCGCGGAAAAACTGTTTTTT
TRBD2,once,TRBJ2-2,TRBV11-3,CASAGVWGPGIPLVHRELFF,TGTGCCAGCGCGGGGGTTTGGGGACCCGGGATTCCTCTTGTACACCGGGAGCTGTTTTTT
.,.,TRBJ2-2,TRBV6-6,CASRDGQRPNTGELFF,TGTGCCAGCAGAGACGGACAGCGGCCAAACACCGGGGAGCTGTTTTTT
.,.,TRBJ1-1,TRBV11-2,CASRPAGAGDTRAEAFF,TGTGCCAGCAGGCCCGCGGGGGCGGGGGACACTCGGGCTGAAGCTTTCTTT
TRBD1,.,TRBJ2-7,TRBV4-2,CASSHPRGQAEQYF,TGTGCCAGCAGCCATCCCCGAGGACAGGCCGAGCAGTACTTC
TRBD1,.,TRBJ2-1,TRBV7-9,CASSLKGTGAFNEQFF,TGTGCCAGCAGCTTAAAGGGGACAGGGGCGTTCAATGAGCAGTTCTTC
TRBD2,few,TRBJ2-1,TRBV4-2,CASSLLAGGMDEQFF,TGTGCCAGCAGCTTACTAGCGGGAGGAATGGATGAGCAGTTCTTC
.,once,TRBJ2-3,TRBV27,CASMMSRGTSDTQYF,TGTGCCAGCATGATGAGCCGGGGGACCTCAGATACGCAGTATTTT
TRBD2,.,TRBJ2-5,TRBV9,CASSVGGLAGFLETQYF,TGTGCCAGCAGCGTTGGTGGCCTAGCGGGATTTCTAGAGACCCAGTACTTC
.,.,TRBJ2-1,TRBV6-5,CASSYTGGNYNEQFF,TGTGCCAGCAGTTACACGGGGGGCAACTACAATGAGCAGTTCTTC
TRBD2,.,TRBJ2-1,TRBV5-8,CASSSGGEGEQFF,TGTGCCAGCAGCTCTGGGGGGGAGGGTGAGCAGTTCTTC
.,once,TRBJ2-1,TRBV18,CASSPLLAGSYNEQFF,TGTGCCAGCTCACCACTTTTGGCGGGGTCCTACAATGAGCAGTTCTTC
.,.,TRBJ2-1,TRBV19,CASSIAGGFNEQFF,TGTGCCAGTAGTATAGCCGGAGGGTTTAATGAGCAGTTCTTC
.,.,TRBJ2-3,TRBV6-6,CASTSPSNTQYF,TGTGCCAGCACCTCCCCGTCTAATACGCAGTATTTT
TRBD2,.,TRBJ2-2,TRBV28,CASSGRGLAGGLHTGELFF,TGTGCCAGCAGTGGCCGAGGACTAGCGGGGGGCCTGCATACCGGGGAGCTGTTTTTT
.,.,TRBJ2-2,TRBV4-2,CASSQEGGAANTGELFF,TGTGCCAGCAGCCAAGAGGGGGGGGCGGCGAACACCGGGGAGCTGTTTTTT
TRBD2,once,TRBJ2-1,TRBV7-9,CASSSELGAGGLDEQFF,TGTGCCAGCAGCTCAGAGCTCGGAGCGGGGGGGCTCGATGAGCAGTTCTTC
.,.,TRBJ2-7,TRBV5-1,CASSLAETQEQYF,TGCGCCAGCAGCTTGGCCGAGACACAGGAGCAGTACTTC
.,.,TRBJ1-4,TRBV19,CATSAGSNEKLFF,TGTGCCACTTCGGCAGGCTCGAATGAAAAACTGTTTTTT
.,once,TRBJ1-6,TRBV5-1,CASSLGSSYNSPLHF,TGCGCCAGCAGCTTGGGGAGCTCCTATAATTCACCCCTCCACTTT
TRBD1,.,TRBJ2-7,TRBV7-9,CASHRGSYEQYF,TGTGCCAGCCACAGGGGTTCCTACGAGCAGTACTTC
TRBD1,once,TRBJ2-2,TRBV27,CAIQGQSNTGELFF,TGTGCCATCCAGGGACAGTCGAACACCGGGGAGCTGTTTTTT
.,.,TRBJ1-6,TRBV6-5,CASRRPNSPLHF,TGTGCCAGCAGGCGGCCTAATTCACCCCTCCACTTT